This TCR beta chain was captured in a study of T cell changes during pregnancy in multiple sclerosis. The CDR3 covers 14 residues. CDR1 is MNHNY and CDR2 is SVGAGI in the germline V gene (reference sequence). With V trimmed by 6 bases and J by 5 bases, 9 bases remained unmatched. Sequencing was performed with immunoSEQ multiplex PCR; in TCRdb, only in-frame clones are kept and a portion is missing. The table has about 80,000 clones, about 92% seen once. This receptor was obtained from a female donor with multiple sclerosis, enrolled in a pregnancy study. The sequencing used peripheral blood, collected before pregnancy. The V call is TRBV6-6, the J call TRBJ2-5, with 7 bases lining up with TRBD1. The CDR3 loop reads CASRPTGFGETQYF. CDR3 sequence (DNA): TGTGCCAGCAGGCCGACAGGGTTTGGGGAGACCCAGTACTTC.